Below, 28 T cell receptor beta chains from the same sample are listed, as sequenced in a study of T cells in women clearing cervical HPV infection (dated by TCRdb to the late 2010s). Libraries were built with the immunoSEQ multiplex PCR assay. Sourced from immuneACCESS, this table was stored by TCRdb with only in-frame sequences that have V and J called. A share of the clones is absent; for the studies checked, an unresolved V gene accounts for under half, and the remainder has no known explanation. The data table for this sample lists 30,000 to 35,000 clones. The ten largest make up 1.6% of the sample. The sample consisted of blood buffy coat. The receptors shown here come from a woman between 18 and 70 years old with a cervical HPV16 infection that either progressed to CIN3+ or cleared (not recorded which).

A remark on this clone: The read stops 3 residues short of the end of the CDR3; the missing end is completed from the germline J gene. The chain combines TRBV7-9 with TRBJ1-1, with 9 bases that match TRBD1. The V segment lost 5 bases and the J segment 5 bases; nucleotides outside the gene matches: 9. Looked up from germline, CDR1 is SEHNR and CDR2 is FQNEAQ (reference sequence). The CDR3 has 15 residues. The covered CDR3 bases are TGTGCCAGCAGCCCAGGGGTAGGGACAGGGACTGAA. Translated: CASSPGVGTGTE. The CDR3, in full, reads CASSPGVGTGTEAFF. Complete variable domain (other parts from reference TRBV7-9 and TRBJ1-1): DTGVSQNPRHKITKRGQNVTFRCDPISEHNRLYWYRQTLGQGPEFLTYFQNEAQLEKSRLLSDRFSAERPKGSFSTLEIQRTEQGDSAMYLCASSPGVGTGTEAFFGQGTRLTVV.

CDR3 DNA (partial): TGTGCCAGCAGTGAACGGAGGGGACAGGGGACGCAGACG. Its protein product is CASSERRGQGTQT. Given in full, the CDR3 is CASSERRGQGTQTQYF. The rearrangement joins TRBV6-1 to TRBJ2-3; 10 positions match TRBD1. The read terminates 3 residues ahead of where the CDR3 ends, so the germline J gene completes it. In germline, CDR1 is MNHNS, CDR2 SASEGT. This CDR3 has 16 amino acids.

As to this clone: The read halts 3 residues ahead of the CDR3 end, with the missing end drawn from the germline J gene. The chain couples TRBV5-5 to TRBJ1-4; 7 positions match TRBD1. V was clipped by 0 bases and J by 8 bases; unmatched bases: 4. The CDR3 loop spans 14 amino acids. Germline-derived CDR1 and CDR2 are SGHKS and YYEKEE (reference sequence). The CDR3 spells CASSLGTGVEKLFF. The CDR3 bases that were read are TGTGCCAGCAGCTTGGGGACAGGAGTCGAAAAA.

As regards this clone: The missing CDR3 end, 3 residues past where the read stops, is filled in from the germline J gene. The chain couples TRBV20-1 to TRBJ2-3; 10 bases fit TRBD2. The CDR3 extends over 14 amino acids. The germline CDR1 and CDR2 sequences are DFQATT and SNEGSKA (reference sequence). The CDR3 loop is CSASLAGVEETQYF. The sequenced CDR3 bases are TGCAGTGCTAGCCTAGCGGGGGTGGAAGAGACG.

Of note for this clone: The missing CDR3 end, 3 residues past where the read stops, is filled in from the germline J gene. The J gene is TRBJ2-2, the V gene TRBV28; tentative D call: TRBD1 (5 bases). Between the trimmed V and J ends, which lost 6 bases and 3 bases, there was a span of 14 bases. The CDR3 consists of 15 residues. Germline CDR1 MDHEN, CDR2 SYDVKM. The CDR3 protein is CASSRPQGYTGELFF. The DNA read from the CDR3 is TGTGCCAGCAGCCGACCTCAGGGTTACACCGGGGAG.

As concerns this clone: The read stops 3 residues short of the end of the CDR3; the missing end is completed from the germline J gene. The rearrangement uses TRBV7-3 and TRBJ1-2; unclear D gene. This CDR3 has 15 amino acids. CDR1 is SGHTA, CDR2 FQGTGA, per germline. V lost 1 base to trimming and J lost 3 bases, with 12 bases between them. CDR3 amino acids: CASSLNPGRDYGYTF. CDR3 DNA, as far as it was read: TGTGCCAGCAGCTTAAATCCGGGTCGCGACTATGGC.

For this clone: The read gets to within 3 residues of the CDR3 end, and the germline J gene fills in the rest. The rearrangement links TRBV5-1 to TRBJ2-7; 8 nucleotides line up with TRBD1. The germline gives CDR1 SGHRS, CDR2 YFSETQ. The V gene end was trimmed by 3 bases and the J gene end by 3 bases; junction bases not matched to a gene: 11. The CDR3 consists of 16 residues. The CDR3 loop reads CASSWEQGEEGYEQYF. The CDR3 bases that were read are TGCGCCAGCAGCTGGGAACAGGGGGAGGAAGGCTACGAG.

To note about this clone: The CDR3 goes on 3 residues after the read ends, and that part is filled in from the germline J gene. The chain recombines TRBV30 with TRBJ1-4; TRBD1 might be the D (5 bases). The germline V gene has CDR1 GTSNPN and CDR2 SVGIG (reference sequence). The CDR3 sequence is 13 residues long. CDR3 DNA (partial): TGTGCCTGGAGTCCCTCTGGGGCCAACGTA. Translation: CAWSPSGANV. In full, the CDR3 is CAWSPSGANVLFF.

With regard to this clone: The read terminates 3 residues before the CDR3 end, so the remaining end is supplied by the germline J gene. The V and J genes are TRBV24-1 and TRBJ2-5; 9 bases map to TRBD2. The CDR3 is 18 residues long. Looked up from germline, CDR1 is KGHDR and CDR2 is SFDVKD. Trimming removed 3 bases from V and 5 bases from J; junction bases left unmatched: 15. CDR3 sequence: CATSDPLEREVGEETQYF. The CDR3 DNA, read in part, is TGTGCCACCAGTGATCCTTTGGAGCGGGAGGTCGGAGAGGAGACC.

With respect to this clone: The read stops 3 residues short of the end of the CDR3; the missing end is completed from the germline J gene. This chain links TRBV11-2 with TRBJ1-2, with a weak D call TRBD1 (5 bases). The CDR3 covers 12 residues. The germline CDR1 and CDR2 sequences are SGHAT and FQNNGV. The ends were cut back, 5 bases at V and 6 bases at J, with 10 bases in the middle. The part of the CDR3 DNA that was read is TGTGCCAGCAGCCTCGGCAGGGATGGC. Protein product: CASSLGRDG. The whole CDR3 is CASSLGRDGYTF.

In the case of this clone: The read finishes 3 residues shy of the CDR3 end, and the germline J gene is used to complete it. The genes are TRBV11-2 and TRBJ2-7, with D tentatively TRBD1 (5 bases). This CDR3 spans 13 amino acids. From germline, CDR1 is SGHAT and CDR2 FQNNGV. The germline V and J ends were trimmed by 8 bases and 2 bases, with 13 bases remaining between them. CDR3: CASRPSGPYEQYF. The CDR3 DNA, read in part, is TGTGCCAGCCGTCCCTCAGGGCCCTACGAG.

Regarding this clone: The CDR3 end is not reached by the read, which stops 3 residues before it; the germline J gene fills it in. V gene TRBV18 combines with J gene TRBJ1-2; TRBD1 matches at 11 bases. The germline CDR1 and CDR2 sequences are KGHSH and LQKENI. The CDR3 contains 16 residues. CDR3 DNA (partial): TGTGCCAGCTCACCACCCGGACAGGGGGCCCCCTACGAC. Translation: CASSPPGQGAPYD. The whole CDR3 protein reads CASSPPGQGAPYDYTF.

About this clone itself: The CDR3 end falls 3 residues outside the read, so it is completed with the germline J gene. The chain carries TRBV16 and TRBJ2-3; TRBD1 matches 7 bases. There are 15 residues in the CDR3. Germline CDR1 reads KGHSY; CDR2 reads FQNENV. The ends lost 0 bases at V and 4 bases at J; junction bases unmatched: 4. The sequenced CDR3 bases are TGTGCCAGCAGCCAATCAGGGACAGAGGCAGATACG. Translation gives CASSQSGTEADT. The complete CDR3 sequence is CASSQSGTEADTQYF.

In regard to this clone: Sequencing ends 3 residues short of the CDR3 end; the germline J gene provides the rest. The chain is built from TRBV7-9 and TRBJ2-3; 9 bases are a match to TRBD1. This CDR3 contains 14 residues. The V gene's germline CDR1 is SEHNR and CDR2 FQNEAQ (reference sequence). The CDR3 bases that were read are TGTGCCAGCAGCGCTACAGGGGGCGGTCAGCCG. Protein product: CASSATGGGQP. The full CDR3 protein is CASSATGGGQPQYF.

Turning to this clone: The read ends 3 residues before the CDR3 terminus; that terminus is restored from the germline J gene. The genes are TRBV7-3 and TRBJ1-1; 7 bases match TRBD1. The CDR3 loop spans 14 amino acids. The V and J ends lost 5 bases and 4 bases, in that order; junction bases with no gene match: 7. Germline CDR1 and CDR2: SGHTA and FQGTGA. The sequenced CDR3 bases are TGTGCCAGCAGCCCAGGACAGGCGGGCACTGAA. It specifies CASSPGQAGTE. The whole CDR3 sequence is CASSPGQAGTEAFF.

As for this clone: The DNA ends 3 residues before the CDR3 does, and the rest of the CDR3 is filled in from the germline J gene. The V call is TRBV5-1, the J call TRBJ2-7, with D tentatively TRBD1 (6 bases). V was pared by 4 bases and J by 4 bases, with 12 bases between. The length of the CDR3 is 13 residues. Germline V gene data show CDR1 as SGHRS and CDR2 as YFSETQ. The CDR3 protein is CASSETGLYEQYF. The sequenced CDR3 bases are TGCGCCAGCAGCGAGACAGGACTGTACGAG.

CDR3 loop: CASSPGTGINEQFF. CDR3 DNA, as far as it was read: TGTGCCAGTAGCCCCGGGACAGGGATCAATGAG. The V call is TRBV19, the J call TRBJ2-1; 9 nucleotides align to TRBD1. The missing CDR3 end, 3 residues past where the read stops, is filled in from the germline J gene. Germline CDR1 LNHDA, CDR2 SQIVND (reference sequence). This CDR3 has 14 amino acids. V dropped 6 bases and J dropped 6; count of bases not matched to a gene: 6.

Remarks on this clone: The CDR3 goes on 3 residues after the read ends, and that part is filled in from the germline J gene. The chain uses TRBV10-1 and TRBJ2-5, with 12 positions matching TRBD1. Germline V gives CDR1 WNHNN, CDR2 SYGVQD (reference sequence). The CDR3 spans 15 residues. With 6 bases clipped from V and 4 bases from J, the junction kept 6 bases outside the gene matches. The CDR3: CASSEGQGARETQYF. The part of the CDR3 DNA that was read is TGCGCCAGCAGCGAGGGACAGGGGGCGCGAGAGACC.

Concerning this clone itself: The read halts 3 residues ahead of the CDR3 end, with the missing end drawn from the germline J gene. This sequence joins TRBV5-1 and TRBJ2-3, with 9 bases that match TRBD1. CDR1 SGHRS and CDR2 YFSETQ come from the germline V gene. The length of the CDR3 is 14 residues. V lost 6 bases to trimming and J lost 4 bases; unmatched junction nucleotides: 6. The covered CDR3 bases are TGCGCCAGCAACGCGGGACAGGGATCAGATACG. Amino acid sequence: CASNAGQGSDT. The whole CDR3 is CASNAGQGSDTQYF.

As for this clone: The read ends 3 residues early relative to the CDR3; the germline J gene fills the gap. V gene TRBV2 combines with J gene TRBJ1-5, with D unresolved. The CDR3 totals 14 residues. V dropped 3 bases and J dropped 3 bases, with 9 bases sitting between them. Germline V gene lookup returns CDR1 SNHLY and CDR2 FYNNEI. The sequenced CDR3 bases are TGTGCCAGCAGTGACGGCAGGAACAATCAGCCC. It codes for CASSDGRNNQP. The full CDR3 is CASSDGRNNQPQHF.

In regard to this clone: Read coverage stops 3 residues before the CDR3 terminus; the germline J gene supplies the remainder. This sample also contains other DNA sequences that code for the same CDR3. The chain has TRBV5-6 and TRBJ1-1; 10 positions match TRBD1. The CDR3 length is 13 residues. Germline V gene lookup returns CDR1 SGHDT and CDR2 YYEEEE. The CDR3 sequence: CASSPGQGVGAFF. The covered CDR3 bases are TGTGCCAGCAGCCCCGGACAGGGGGTGGGA.

About this clone: Read coverage stops 3 residues before the CDR3 terminus; the germline J gene supplies the remainder. This chain uses TRBV10-3 with TRBJ2-1; TRBD1 agrees at 9 bases. The germline CDR1 and CDR2 sequences are ENHRY and SYGVKD. The CDR3 sequence is 16 residues long. The V and J ends lost 0 bases and 6 bases, in that order; junction bases with no gene match: 6. The CDR3 protein is CAISESTGGGGNEQFF. The sequenced CDR3 bases are TGTGCCATCAGTGAGTCGACAGGGGGAGGTGGCAATGAG.

Note on this clone: The observed sequence ends 3 residues before the CDR3 terminus, with the missing tail filled in from the germline J gene. V usage is TRBV10-3 and J usage is TRBJ2-2, with TRBD1 matching over 9 bases. The CDR3 runs to 14 residues. CDR1 is ENHRY, CDR2 SYGVKD, per germline. CDR3 DNA (partial): TGTGCCTCAAAACAACAGGGGGCTAATTCACCG. It translates to CASKQQGANSP. The full CDR3 reads CASKQQGANSPLFF.

About this clone: The read finishes 3 residues shy of the CDR3 end, and the germline J gene is used to complete it. The V and J genes are TRBV5-1 and TRBJ1-6, with TRBD1 matching 8 bases. CDR1 is SGHRS, CDR2 YFSETQ, per germline. Unmatched junction bases numbered 17, after V lost 2 bases and J lost 10 bases. CDR3 length: 18 residues. The DNA read from the CDR3 is TGCGCCAGCAGCTTACATTCCGGGACAGGCCCACTATTGTCACCC. Its translation is CASSLHSGTGPLLSP. The full CDR3 protein reads CASSLHSGTGPLLSPLHF.

For this clone: From the germline J gene comes the end of the CDR3, since the read stops 3 residues before it. The chain is built from TRBV2 and TRBJ1-4, with 8 bases fitting TRBD1. This CDR3 region has 14 residues. J was trimmed by 1 base and V by 6 bases; bases with no gene match: 1. From germline, CDR1 is SNHLY and CDR2 FYNNEI. The CDR3 sequence is CASSDRGTNEKLFF. The DNA read from the CDR3 is TGTGCCAGCAGCGACAGGGGAACTAATGAAAAA. The full variable domain, completed using reference TRBV2 and TRBJ1-4, is EPEVTQTPSHQVTQMGQEVILRCVPISNHLYFYWYRQILGQKVEFLVSFYNNEISEKSEIFDDQFSVERPDGSNFTLKIRSTKLEDSAMYFCASSDRGTNEKLFFGSGTQLSVL.

In regard to this clone: The read terminates 3 residues ahead of where the CDR3 ends, so the germline J gene completes it. The rearrangement links TRBV28 to TRBJ2-7, with D perhaps TRBD2 (5 bases). The germline V and J ends were trimmed by 6 bases and 3 bases, with 18 bases remaining between them. Germline assignment: CDR1 MDHEN and CDR2 SYDVKM. The CDR3 consists of 15 residues. The CDR3 is CASRSLGLYGYEQYF. The part of the CDR3 DNA that was read is TGTGCCAGCAGATCATTAGGACTCTACGGCTACGAG.

Concerning this clone itself: The read ends 3 residues shy of where the CDR3 ends; the end is completed using the germline J gene. The rearrangement joins TRBV7-3 to TRBJ1-3; TRBD1 matches 8 bases. The CDR3 covers 12 residues. From germline, CDR1 is SGHTA and CDR2 FQGTGA. CDR3 region: CASSQPGQVIYF. CDR3 DNA, as far as it was read: TGTGCCAGCAGTCAGCCGGGACAGGTT.

A note on this clone: From the germline J gene comes the end of the CDR3, since the read stops 3 residues before it. The genes are TRBV28 and TRBJ2-1, with D maybe TRBD2 (7 bases). This CDR3 region has 15 residues. V was pared by 5 bases and J by 0 bases, with 11 bases between. Germline CDR1 is MDHEN and CDR2 is SYDVKM. The chain's CDR3 is CASSTGGLSYNEQFF. Partial CDR3 DNA: TGTGCCAGCAGTACCGGGGGGCTCTCCTACAATGAG.